Each of the 9 T cell receptor beta chains below was sequenced from the same sample in a study of cytomegalovirus exposure and HLA in healthy donors. Vbeta (60) and Jbeta (13) primers were used in the PCR. Profiled with immunoSEQ multiplex PCR; TCRdb holds only in-frame clones, not every one. The sample consists of more than 90,000 clones, less than 80% of them appearing once. Sequencing used PBMCs. The source is a boy aged 5-17 years in good health and CMV-seropositive.

V gene TRBV6-5 combines with J gene TRBJ1-2; a weak D match, TRBD1 (6 bases). The germline V and J ends were trimmed by 9 bases and 2 bases, with 7 bases remaining between them. Germline CDR1 is MNHEY and CDR2 is SVGAGI. This CDR3 spans 11 amino acids. The CDR3 sequence: CASQGNYGYTF. The CDR3 DNA reads as TGTGCCAGTCAGGGGAACTATGGCTACACCTTC.

This sequence joins TRBV29-1 and TRBJ2-7; D is perhaps TRBD1 (6 bases). V was shortened by 2 bases and J by 1 base, with 6 bases between the two germline ends. This CDR3 has 12 residues. Germline CDR1 is SQVTM and CDR2 is ANQGSEA. CDR3 coding DNA: TGCAGCGTTGAAAGGGGGTCCTACGAGCAGTACTTC. Its protein is CSVERGSYEQYF.

This clone came up once. This chain links TRBV5-1 with TRBJ1-2; possibly TRBD1 for D (6 bases). This CDR3 is 14 amino acids long. In germline, CDR1 is SGHRS, CDR2 YFSETQ. Trimming took 5 bases from V and 8 from J, leaving 19 bases between them. CDR3 sequence: CASSFTQQGAGYTF. Here the CDR3 DNA reads TGCGCCAGCAGTTTCACCCAACAGGGCGCCGGCTACACCTTC.

The chain couples TRBV2 to TRBJ1-3; D is perhaps TRBD1 (5 bases). The CDR3 sequence is 15 residues long. Germline-derived CDR1 and CDR2 are SNHLY and FYNNEI. V lost 5 bases and J 4 bases, leaving 15 bases between the germline ends. Written as DNA, the CDR3 is TGTGCCAGCAGTAGAACGCAGGGAAGAGGAAACACCATATATTTT. Protein product: CASSRTQGRGNTIYF. Complete variable domain (other parts from reference TRBV2 and TRBJ1-3): EPEVTQTPSHQVTQMGQEVILRCVPISNHLYFYWYRQILGQKVEFLVSFYNNEISEKSEIFDDQFSVERPDGSNFTLKIRSTKLEDSAMYFCASSRTQGRGNTIYFGEGSWLTVV.

The gene calls are TRBV7-8 and TRBJ2-2; TRBD2 matches 8 bases. V lost 1 base to trimming and J lost 1 base; unmatched junction nucleotides: 8. CDR3 length: 18 amino acids. Germline loops: CDR1 SGHVS, CDR2 FQNEAQ. The CDR3 DNA reads TGTGCCAGCAGCTTAGGAGCTAGCGGGCTGATGAACACCGGGGAGCTGTTTTTT. Encoded protein: CASSLGASGLMNTGELFF. The full variable domain, with the rest looked up from reference TRBV7-8 and TRBJ2-2, is GAGVSQSPRYKVAKRGQDVALRCDPISGHVSLFWYQQALGQGPEFLTYFQNEAQLDKSGLPSDRFFAERPEGSVSTLKIQRTQQEDSAVYLCASSLGASGLMNTGELFFGEGSRLTVL.

The chain links TRBV5-6 to TRBJ2-7; the match to TRBD1 covers 8 bases. The V gene's germline CDR1 is SGHDT and CDR2 YYEEEE. The CDR3 covers 13 residues. Losses at the gene ends were 4 bases for V and 6 bases for J; bases not matched to a gene: 6. The CDR3 reads CASSLDRGGEQYF. For the CDR3, the DNA is TGTGCCAGCAGCCTCGACAGGGGAGGCGAGCAGTACTTC.

The chain uses TRBV25-1 and TRBJ2-3; maybe TRBD1 (5 bases). Between the trimmed V and J ends, which lost 5 bases and 2 bases, there was a span of 11 bases. Per the germline V gene, CDR1 is MGHDK and CDR2 is SYGVNS. The CDR3 totals 14 residues. CDR3 loop: CASSYDSYTDTQYF. The CDR3 DNA follows: TGTGCCAGCAGTTACGACAGTTACACAGATACGCAGTATTTT.

The chain couples TRBV29-1 to TRBJ1-4, with unresolved D. Germline CDR1 is SQVTM and CDR2 is ANQGSEA. CDR3 length: 14 amino acids. V lost 1 base to trimming and J lost 8 bases, with 14 bases between them. As DNA, the CDR3 is TGCAGCGTTGAAGGAGTCTCGACGGGGGAAAAACTGTTTTTT. It yields the protein CSVEGVSTGEKLFF. The full variable domain, in which reference TRBV29-1 and TRBJ1-4 provide the parts outside the CDR3, is SAVISQKPSRDICQRGTSLTIQCQVDSQVTMMFWYRQQPGQSLTLIATANQGSEATYESGFVIDKFPISRPNLTFSTLTVSNMSPEDSSIYLCSVEGVSTGEKLFFGSGTQLSVL.

This sequence joins TRBV27 and TRBJ1-1, with 8 nucleotides matching TRBD1. There are 14 residues in the CDR3. Per germline, CDR1 MNHEY and CDR2 SMNVEV (reference sequence). With V trimmed by 1 base and J by 11 bases, 9 bases remained unmatched. In nucleotides, the CDR3 is TGTGCCAGCAGTTTATTCACAGGGGGAAGAGGCGCTTTCTTT. This gives the protein CASSLFTGGRGAFF.